This TCR beta chain was retrieved from a study of long-term antiretroviral therapy in people with HIV. Study-wide context: Earliest sampling preceded the 2015 immediate-ART recommendation by about a decade.

Turning to this clone: Its matching antigen is unknown.

The run of the v3.0 immunoSEQ assay was at survey level. TCRdb's copy holds only in-frame clones and misses some; the assay was immunoSEQ multiplex PCR. The table lists some 25,000 clones, around 79% of them singletons. Broader study findings: In the period from the mid-2000s to the late 2010s, blood was collected, possibly under older ART regimens. Diversity rose after ART but stayed below transplant donor controls. Across all time points, the repertoire was dominated by clones that expanded before ART.

The CDR3 has 14 amino acids. V gave up 6 bases and J gave up 8 bases, with 16 bases separating them. This rearrangement joins TRBV6-7 to TRBJ1-4; D possibly corresponds to TRBD1 (5 bases). TRBV6-7 is sorted into the ORF group, with uncertain function. The receptor's source is a man aged 30-40 years with HIV. The material was unsorted PBMCs, obtained 2.1 years after starting antiretroviral therapy. The CDR3 DNA follows: TGTGCCAGCAGGTTACAGGCCCCAGGGGAAAAACTGTTTTTT. It is translated as CASRLQAPGEKLFF.